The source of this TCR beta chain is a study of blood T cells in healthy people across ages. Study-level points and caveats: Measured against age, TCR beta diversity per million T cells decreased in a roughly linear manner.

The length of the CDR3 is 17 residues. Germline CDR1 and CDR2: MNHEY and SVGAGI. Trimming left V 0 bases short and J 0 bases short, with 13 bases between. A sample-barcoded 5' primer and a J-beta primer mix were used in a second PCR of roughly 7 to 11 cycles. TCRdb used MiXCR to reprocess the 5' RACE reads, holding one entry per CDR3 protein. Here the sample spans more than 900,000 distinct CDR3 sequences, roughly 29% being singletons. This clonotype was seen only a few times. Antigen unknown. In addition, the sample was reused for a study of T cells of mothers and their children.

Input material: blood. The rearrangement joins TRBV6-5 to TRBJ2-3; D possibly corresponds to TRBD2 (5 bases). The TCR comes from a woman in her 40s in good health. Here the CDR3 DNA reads TGTGCCAGCAGTTACTCGATTGACTACTCTAGCACAGATACGCAGTATTTT. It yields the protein CASSYSIDYSSTDTQYF.